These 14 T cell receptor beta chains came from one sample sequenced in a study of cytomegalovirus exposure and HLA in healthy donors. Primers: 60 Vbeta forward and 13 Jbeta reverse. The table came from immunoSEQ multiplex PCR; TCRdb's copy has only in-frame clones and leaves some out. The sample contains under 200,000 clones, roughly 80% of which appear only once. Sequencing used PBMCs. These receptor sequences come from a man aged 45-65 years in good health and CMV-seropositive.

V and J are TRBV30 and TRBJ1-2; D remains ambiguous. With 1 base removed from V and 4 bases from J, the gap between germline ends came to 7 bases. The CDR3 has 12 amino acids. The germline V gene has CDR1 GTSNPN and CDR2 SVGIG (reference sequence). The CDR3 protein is CAWSEASYGYTF. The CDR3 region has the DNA TGTGCCTGGAGTGAAGCCTCCTATGGCTACACCTTC.

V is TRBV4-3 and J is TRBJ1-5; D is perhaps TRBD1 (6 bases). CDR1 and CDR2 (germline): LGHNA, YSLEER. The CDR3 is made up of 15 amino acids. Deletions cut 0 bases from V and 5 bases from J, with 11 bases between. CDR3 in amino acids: CASSQELTGHQPQHF. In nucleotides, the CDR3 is TGCGCCAGCAGCCAAGAGCTAACAGGGCATCAGCCCCAGCATTTT.

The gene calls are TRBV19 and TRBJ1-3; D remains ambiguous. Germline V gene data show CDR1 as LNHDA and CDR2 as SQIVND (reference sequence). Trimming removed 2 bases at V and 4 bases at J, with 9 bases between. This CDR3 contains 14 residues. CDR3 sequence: CASSIPGFGNTIYF. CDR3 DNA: TGTGCCAGTAGTATACCGGGGTTCGGAAACACCATATATTTT.

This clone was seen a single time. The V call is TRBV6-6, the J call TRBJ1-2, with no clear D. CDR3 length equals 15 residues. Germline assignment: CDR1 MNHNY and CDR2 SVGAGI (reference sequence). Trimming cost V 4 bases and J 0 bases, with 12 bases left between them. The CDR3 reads CASSSPDTANYGYTF. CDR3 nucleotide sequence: TGTGCCAGCAGTTCCCCTGACACTGCTAACTATGGCTACACCTTC.

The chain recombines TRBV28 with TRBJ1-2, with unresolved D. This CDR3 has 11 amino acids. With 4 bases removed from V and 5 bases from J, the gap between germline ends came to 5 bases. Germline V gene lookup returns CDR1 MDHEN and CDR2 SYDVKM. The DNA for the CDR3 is TGTGCCAGCAGTTCAATTTATGGCTACACCTTC. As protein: CASSSIYGYTF.

The CDR3 loop reads CASSTPGLTYEQYF. For the CDR3, the DNA is TGTGCCAGCAGCACTCCGGGACTTACCTACGAGCAGTACTTC. The chain carries TRBV11-2 and TRBJ2-7, with D tentatively TRBD2 (6 bases). Trimming took off 5 bases at V and 2 bases at J, with 13 bases between the two ends. The CDR3 sequence is 14 residues long. Germline V CDR1 and CDR2: SGHAT, FQNNGV.

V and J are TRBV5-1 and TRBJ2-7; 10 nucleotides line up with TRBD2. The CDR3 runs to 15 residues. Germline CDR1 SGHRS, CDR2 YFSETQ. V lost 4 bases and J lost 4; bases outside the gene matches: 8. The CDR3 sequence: CASSLRSGGLYEQYF. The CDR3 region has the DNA TGCGCCAGCAGCCTTCGTAGCGGGGGGTTATACGAGCAGTACTTC.

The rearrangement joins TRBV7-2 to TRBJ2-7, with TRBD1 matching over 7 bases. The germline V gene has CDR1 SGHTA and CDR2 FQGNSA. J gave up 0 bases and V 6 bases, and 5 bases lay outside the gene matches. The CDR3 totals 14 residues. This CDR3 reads CASSSTGVSYEQYF. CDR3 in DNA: TGTGCCAGCAGTTCAACAGGGGTCTCCTACGAGCAGTACTTC.

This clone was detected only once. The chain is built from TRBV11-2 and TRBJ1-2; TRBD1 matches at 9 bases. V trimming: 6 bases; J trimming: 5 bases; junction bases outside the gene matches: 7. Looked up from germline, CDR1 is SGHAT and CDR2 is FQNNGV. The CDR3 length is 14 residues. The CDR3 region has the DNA TGTGCCAGCAGAAGACAGGGGGAGGTTTATGGCTACACCTTC. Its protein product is CASRRQGEVYGYTF.

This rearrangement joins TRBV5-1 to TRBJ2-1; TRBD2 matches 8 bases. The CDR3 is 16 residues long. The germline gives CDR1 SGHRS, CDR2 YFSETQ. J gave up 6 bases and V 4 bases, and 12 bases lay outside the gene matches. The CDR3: CASSPGAGVRGNEQFF. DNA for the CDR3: TGCGCCAGCAGCCCCGGAGCGGGAGTGAGGGGCAATGAGCAGTTCTTC.

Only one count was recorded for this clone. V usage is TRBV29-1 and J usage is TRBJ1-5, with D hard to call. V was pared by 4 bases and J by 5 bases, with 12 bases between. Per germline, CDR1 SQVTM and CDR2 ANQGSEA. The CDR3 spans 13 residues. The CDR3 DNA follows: TGCAGCGTTGTAGAGGCCCAAGATCAGCCCCAGCATTTT. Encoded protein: CSVVEAQDQPQHF. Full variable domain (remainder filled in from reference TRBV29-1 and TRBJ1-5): SAVISQKPSRDICQRGTSLTIQCQVDSQVTMMFWYRQQPGQSLTLIATANQGSEATYESGFVIDKFPISRPNLTFSTLTVSNMSPEDSSIYLCSVVEAQDQPQHFGDGTRLSIL.

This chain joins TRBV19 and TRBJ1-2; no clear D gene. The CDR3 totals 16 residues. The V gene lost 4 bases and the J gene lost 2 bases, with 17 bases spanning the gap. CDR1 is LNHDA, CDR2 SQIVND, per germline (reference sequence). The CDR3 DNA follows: TGTGCCAGTAGTACCCAATCACGGCGGATAAACTATGGCTACACCTTC. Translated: CASSTQSRRINYGYTF.

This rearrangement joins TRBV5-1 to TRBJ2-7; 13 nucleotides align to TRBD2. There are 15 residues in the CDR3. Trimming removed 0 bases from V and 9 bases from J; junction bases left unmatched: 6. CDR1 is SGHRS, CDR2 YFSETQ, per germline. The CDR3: CASSLAGLAGAVQYF. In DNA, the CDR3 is TGCGCCAGCAGCTTGGCCGGACTAGCGGGAGCTGTGCAGTACTTC. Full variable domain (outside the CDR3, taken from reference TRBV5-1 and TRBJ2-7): KAGVTQTPRYLIKTRGQQVTLSCSPISGHRSVSWYQQTPGQGLQFLFEYFSETQRNKGNFPGRFSGRQFSNSRSEMNVSTLELGDSALYLCASSLAGLAGAVQYFGPGTRLTVT.

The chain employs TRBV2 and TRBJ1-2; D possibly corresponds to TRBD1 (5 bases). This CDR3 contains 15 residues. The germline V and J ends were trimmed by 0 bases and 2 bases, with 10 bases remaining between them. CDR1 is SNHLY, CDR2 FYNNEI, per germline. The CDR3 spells CASSEAEGPNYGYTF. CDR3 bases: TGTGCCAGCAGTGAAGCGGAGGGGCCGAACTATGGCTACACCTTC. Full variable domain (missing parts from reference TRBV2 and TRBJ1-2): EPEVTQTPSHQVTQMGQEVILRCVPISNHLYFYWYRQILGQKVEFLVSFYNNEISEKSEIFDDQFSVERPDGSNFTLKIRSTKLEDSAMYFCASSEAEGPNYGYTFGSGTRLTVV.